What follows describes a single TCR beta chain. The data were taken from a study of control samples from healthy donors and cancer patients. Profiled with immunoSEQ multiplex PCR; TCRdb holds only in-frame clones, not every one. Of over 100,000 clones listed, about 88% are singletons. The V and J ends lost 4 bases and 5 bases respectively, with 18 bases between them. The length of the CDR3 is 15 residues. Germline lookup yields CDR1 SGHRS and CDR2 YFSETQ. This TCR came from a man between 45 and 60 years old in good health. The V call is TRBV5-1, the J call TRBJ2-5; possibly TRBD1 or TRBD2 for D (5 bases each). The sample consisted of blood. The CDR3 coding sequence is TGCGCCAGCAGCCTGGGACGTCCCCCGGGGGAGACCCAGTACTTC. Its protein product is CASSLGRPPGETQYF.